The source of this T cell receptor (beta chain) is a study of metastatic and nonmetastatic thyroid tumors. Whole-study context: Blood and tumor or nodule tissue repertoires from malignant and benign thyroid patients were compared.

Every patient underwent thyroid surgery untreated. In its sample, this clone was seen many times. Methods used by the authors: What underpinned the distant-metastasis classifier for papillary thyroid cancer was the set of CDR3 differences across clinicopathological groups. TCRdb recomputed clones from the PCR reads via MiXCR. TCRdb, rather than the study authors, made the V and J calls. The sample holds fewer than 35,000 clones, 21% seen once. Source material: tumor tissue. This sequence originates from a male donor with papillary thyroid cancer or a benign thyroid nodule (not recorded which). Some clones in this sample may be carry-over from other donors' samples.

The CDR3 reads CASSEGSVLINYGYTF. In nucleotides, the CDR3 is TGTGCCAGCAGTGAAGGATCGGTTTTAATTAACTATGGCTACACCTTC. V usage is TRBV2 and J usage is TRBJ1-2; D call uncertain. Germline lookup yields CDR1 SNHLY and CDR2 FYNNEI. V lost 1 base and J lost 1, with 13 bases in between. The CDR3 has 16 amino acids.